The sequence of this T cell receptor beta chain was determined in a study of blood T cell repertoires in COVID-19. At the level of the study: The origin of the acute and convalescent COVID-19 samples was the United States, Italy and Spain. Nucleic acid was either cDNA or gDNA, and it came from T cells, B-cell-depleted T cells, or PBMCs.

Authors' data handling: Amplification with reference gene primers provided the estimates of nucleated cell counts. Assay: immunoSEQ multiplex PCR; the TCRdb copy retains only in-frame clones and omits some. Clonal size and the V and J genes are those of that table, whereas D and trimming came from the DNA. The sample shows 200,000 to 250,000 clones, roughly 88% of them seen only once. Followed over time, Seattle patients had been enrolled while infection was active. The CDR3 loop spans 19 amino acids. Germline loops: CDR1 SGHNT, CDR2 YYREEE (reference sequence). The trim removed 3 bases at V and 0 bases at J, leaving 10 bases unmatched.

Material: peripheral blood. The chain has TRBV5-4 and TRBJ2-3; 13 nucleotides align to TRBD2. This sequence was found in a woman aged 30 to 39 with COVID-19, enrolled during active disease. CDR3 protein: CASSSPPPGLAGSTDTQYF. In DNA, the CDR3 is TGTGCCAGCAGCTCGCCCCCTCCGGGACTAGCGGGAAGCACAGATACGCAGTATTTT.